These 8 T cell receptor beta chains came from one sample sequenced in a study of T cells in localized non-small cell lung cancer. TCRdb keeps only in-frame clones here, not all; method: immunoSEQ multiplex PCR. The sample has roughly 24,000 clones; less than 90% are singletons. The source material was peripheral blood, sampled before any cancer treatment. Receptors were obtained from a woman aged 35-75 years with stage I lung adenocarcinoma.

This chain joins TRBV28 and TRBJ1-3; D perhaps matches TRBD1 (6 bases). Trimming shortened V by 7 bases and J by 4 bases, and 14 bases separated the two germline ends. Germline-derived CDR1 and CDR2 are MDHEN and SYDVKM. The CDR3 totals 14 residues. The chain's CDR3 is CASNQGMIGNTIYF. In DNA, the CDR3 is TGTGCCAGCAACCAGGGGATGATAGGAAACACCATATATTTT.

This sequence joins TRBV11-2 and TRBJ2-3; 9 bases align to TRBD2. The J segment lost 2 bases and the V segment lost 1 base, leaving 10 bases of the junction unmatched. This CDR3 has 18 residues. Germline CDR1 SGHAT, CDR2 FQNNGV. The CDR3 DNA sequence: TGTGCCAGCAGCTTAGGGTCCTGGCGGGGGGGACACACAGATACGCAGTATTTT. Its translation: CASSLGSWRGGHTDTQYF.

This chain joins TRBV6-1 and TRBJ1-3; D is unclear. Trimming pared 3 bases from V and 9 bases from J, leaving 15 bases between. CDR3 size: 14 residues. The germline gives CDR1 MNHNS, CDR2 SASEGT. The CDR3 DNA reads TGTGCCAGCAGTGAGAGGCACGGCTTGATCACCATATATTTT. This translates into CASSERHGLITIYF.

This clone was observed once. The V gene is TRBV4-1, the J gene TRBJ2-3; no clear D gene. V was shortened by 1 base and J by 4 bases, with 18 bases between the two germline ends. The CDR3 totals 17 residues. CDR1 is MGHRA and CDR2 is YSYEKL in the germline V gene. This chain's CDR3 is CASSQGRIWANADTQYF. CDR3 bases: TGCGCCAGCAGCCAAGGGCGTATATGGGCTAACGCAGATACGCAGTATTTT.

The rearrangement joins TRBV28 to TRBJ2-5; TRBD2 matches 9 bases. J was trimmed by 4 bases and V by 6 bases; bases with no gene match: 3. The CDR3 has 13 amino acids. Germline V gives CDR1 MDHEN, CDR2 SYDVKM. The CDR3 DNA reads TGTGCCAGCAGGCAAGCGGGGGGAGAGACCCAGTACTTC. Translating it yields CASRQAGGETQYF.

The chain uses TRBV5-1 and TRBJ1-2; the match to TRBD1 covers 7 bases. The V segment lost 4 bases and the J segment 6 bases; nucleotides outside the gene matches: 3. Germline assignment: CDR1 SGHRS and CDR2 YFSETQ. The CDR3 loop spans 12 amino acids. As DNA, the CDR3 is TGCGCCAGCAGCAGCCAGGGGGATGGCTACACCTTC. Amino acid sequence: CASSSQGDGYTF.

This clone has just one count. This chain links TRBV7-2 with TRBJ2-5, with D possibly TRBD1 on 7 matching bases. Between the trimmed V and J ends, which lost 5 bases and 2 bases, there was a span of 18 bases. Germline loops: CDR1 SGHTA, CDR2 FQGNSA. The CDR3 totals 16 residues. Here the CDR3 DNA reads TGTGCCAGCAGCCCTCGGTGGGGGGACAGACAAGAGACCCAGTACTTC. Its protein product is CASSPRWGDRQETQYF.

J is TRBJ1-2 and V is TRBV6-1; a possible D gene is TRBD1 (5 bases). CDR3 length equals 13 residues. Germline values: CDR1 MNHNS, CDR2 SASEGT. The ends were cut back, 3 bases at V and 5 bases at J, with 10 bases in the middle. CDR3 protein: CASSDSGKYGYTF. DNA of the CDR3: TGTGCCAGCAGTGATTCAGGGAAATATGGCTACACCTTC.